The entry that follows covers one T cell receptor (beta chain) sequence. The antigen is undetermined. This record comes from a study of shared clonotypes between healthy human individuals. General study points: Among a handful of donors, roughly 5.5% of naive CD4 clonotypes were found in common. All-four-donor shared clonotypes had higher generation probabilities than non-shared clonotypes did. What limited the represented genetic and exposure-history diversity was the small number of donors.

Sequencing was at deep level. The repertoire was sequenced with immunoSEQ multiplex PCR; TCRdb's copy has only in-frame clones and lacks some. Among around 2,000,000 clones listed, around 96% were seen once. Trimming cost V 3 bases and J 4 bases; bases outside gene matches: 3. Germline V lookup: CDR1 WNHNN, CDR2 SYGVQD (reference sequence). The CDR3 covers 14 residues. Naive CD8 populations comprised CD45RO-negative cells positively selected for CCR7, excluding terminally differentiated effector memory CD45RA+ cells. The sequence derives from a man between 18 and 29 years old in good health. V and J are TRBV10-1 and TRBJ2-7; 10 nucleotides align to TRBD2. Sequencing input: naive CD8+ T cells sorted from blood. In nucleotides, the CDR3 is TGCGCCAGCAGTGATGGGACTAGCGCATACGAGCAGTACTTC. This sequence encodes CASSDGTSAYEQYF.